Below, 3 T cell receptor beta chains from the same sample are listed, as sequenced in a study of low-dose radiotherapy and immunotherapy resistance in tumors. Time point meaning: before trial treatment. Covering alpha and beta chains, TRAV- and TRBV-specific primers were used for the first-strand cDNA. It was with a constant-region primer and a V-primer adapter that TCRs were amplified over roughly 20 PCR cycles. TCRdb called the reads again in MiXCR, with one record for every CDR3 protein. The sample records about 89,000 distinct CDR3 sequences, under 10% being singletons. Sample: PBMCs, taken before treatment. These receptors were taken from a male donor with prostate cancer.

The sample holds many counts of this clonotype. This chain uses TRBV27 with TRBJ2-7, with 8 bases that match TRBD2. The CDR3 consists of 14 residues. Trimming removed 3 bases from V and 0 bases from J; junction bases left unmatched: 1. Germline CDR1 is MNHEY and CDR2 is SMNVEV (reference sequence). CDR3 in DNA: TGTGCCAGCAGTTTCGGGACTAGCTCCTACGAGCAGTACTTC. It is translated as CASSFGTSSYEQYF.

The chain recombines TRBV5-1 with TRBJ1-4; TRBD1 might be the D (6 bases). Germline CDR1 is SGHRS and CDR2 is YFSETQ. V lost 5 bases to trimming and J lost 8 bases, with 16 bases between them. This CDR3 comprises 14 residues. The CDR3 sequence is CASRLQGGNEKLFF. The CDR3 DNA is TGCGCCAGCAGGTTACAGGGTGGGAACGAAAAACTGTTTTTT. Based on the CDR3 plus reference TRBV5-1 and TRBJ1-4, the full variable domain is KAGVTQTPRYLIKTRGQQVTLSCSPISGHRSVSWYQQTPGQGLQFLFEYFSETQRNKGNFPGRFSGRQFSNSRSEMNVSTLELGDSALYLCASRLQGGNEKLFFGSGTQLSVL.

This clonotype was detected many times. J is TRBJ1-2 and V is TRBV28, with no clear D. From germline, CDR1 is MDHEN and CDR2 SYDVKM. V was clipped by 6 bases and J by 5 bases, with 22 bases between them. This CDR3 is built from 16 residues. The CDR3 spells CASRKAGWSPSYGYTF. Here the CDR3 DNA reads TGTGCCAGCAGAAAGGCAGGTTGGAGCCCCTCTTATGGCTACACCTTC.